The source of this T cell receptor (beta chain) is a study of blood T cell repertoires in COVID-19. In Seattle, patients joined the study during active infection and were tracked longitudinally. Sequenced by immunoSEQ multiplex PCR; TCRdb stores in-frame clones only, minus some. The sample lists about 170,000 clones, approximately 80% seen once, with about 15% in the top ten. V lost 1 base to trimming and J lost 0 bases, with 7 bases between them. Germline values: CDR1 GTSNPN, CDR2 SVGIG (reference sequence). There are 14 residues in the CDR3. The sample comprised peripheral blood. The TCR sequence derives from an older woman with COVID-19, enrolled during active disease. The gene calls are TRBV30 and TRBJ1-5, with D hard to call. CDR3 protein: CAWSDSYSNQPQHF. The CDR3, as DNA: TGTGCCTGGAGTGACAGTTATAGCAATCAGCCCCAGCATTTT.